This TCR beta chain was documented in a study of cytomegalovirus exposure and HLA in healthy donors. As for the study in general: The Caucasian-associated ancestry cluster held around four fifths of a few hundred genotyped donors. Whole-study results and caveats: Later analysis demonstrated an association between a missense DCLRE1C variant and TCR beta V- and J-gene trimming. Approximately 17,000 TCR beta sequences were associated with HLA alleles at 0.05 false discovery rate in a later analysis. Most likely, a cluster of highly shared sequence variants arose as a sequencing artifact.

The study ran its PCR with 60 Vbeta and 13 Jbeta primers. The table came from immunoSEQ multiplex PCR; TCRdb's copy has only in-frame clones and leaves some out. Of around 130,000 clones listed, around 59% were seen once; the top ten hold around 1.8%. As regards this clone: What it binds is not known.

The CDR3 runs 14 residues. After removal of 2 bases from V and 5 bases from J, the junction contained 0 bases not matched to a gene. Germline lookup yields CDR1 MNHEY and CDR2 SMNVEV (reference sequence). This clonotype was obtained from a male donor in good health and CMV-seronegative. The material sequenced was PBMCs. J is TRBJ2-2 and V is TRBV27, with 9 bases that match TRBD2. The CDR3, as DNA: TGTGCCAGCAGTTTAGCGGGGGGGACCGGGGAGCTGTTTTTT. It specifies CASSLAGGTGELFF.